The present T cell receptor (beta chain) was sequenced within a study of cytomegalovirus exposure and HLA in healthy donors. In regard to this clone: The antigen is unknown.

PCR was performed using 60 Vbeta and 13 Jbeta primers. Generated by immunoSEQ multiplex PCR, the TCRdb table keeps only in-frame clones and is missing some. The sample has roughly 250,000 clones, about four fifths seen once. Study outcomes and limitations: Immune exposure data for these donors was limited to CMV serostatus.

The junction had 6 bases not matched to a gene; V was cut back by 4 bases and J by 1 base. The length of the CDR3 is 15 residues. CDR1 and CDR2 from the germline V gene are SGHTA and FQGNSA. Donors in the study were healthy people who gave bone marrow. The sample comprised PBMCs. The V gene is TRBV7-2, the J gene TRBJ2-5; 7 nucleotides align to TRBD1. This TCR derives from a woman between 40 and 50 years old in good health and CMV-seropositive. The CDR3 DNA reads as TGTGCCAGCAGCTCCGTGGGACAGCTCCAAGAGACCCAGTACTTC. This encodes CASSSVGQLQETQYF.